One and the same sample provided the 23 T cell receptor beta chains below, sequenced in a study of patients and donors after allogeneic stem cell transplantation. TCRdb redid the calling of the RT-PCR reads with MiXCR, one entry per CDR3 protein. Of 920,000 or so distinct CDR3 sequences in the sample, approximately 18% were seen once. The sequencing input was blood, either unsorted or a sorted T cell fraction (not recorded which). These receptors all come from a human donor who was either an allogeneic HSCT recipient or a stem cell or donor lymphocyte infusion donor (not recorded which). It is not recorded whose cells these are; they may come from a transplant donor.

In nucleotides, the CDR3 is TGTGCCAGCAGAGTCAGGGGGCGCCCCCACGAGCAGTACTTC. Encoded protein: CASRVRGRPHEQYF. The chain carries TRBV21-1 and TRBJ2-7; the table's D call TRBD1 went unverified against the DNA. TRBV21-1 is a documented pseudogene. The CDR3 covers 14 residues.

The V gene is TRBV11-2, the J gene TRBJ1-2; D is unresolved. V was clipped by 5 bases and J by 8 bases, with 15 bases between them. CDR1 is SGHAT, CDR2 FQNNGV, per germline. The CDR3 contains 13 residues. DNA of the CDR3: TGTGCCAGCAGCACATTACGACCAGGAGGCTACACCTTC. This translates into CASSTLRPGGYTF.

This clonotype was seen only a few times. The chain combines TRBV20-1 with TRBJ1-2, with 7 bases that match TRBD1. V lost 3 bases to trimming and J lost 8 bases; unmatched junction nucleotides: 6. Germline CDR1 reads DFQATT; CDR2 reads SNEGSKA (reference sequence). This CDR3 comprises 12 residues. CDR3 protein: CSASSQGSGYTF. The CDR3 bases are TGCAGTGCTAGTTCACAGGGGTCCGGCTACACCTTC.

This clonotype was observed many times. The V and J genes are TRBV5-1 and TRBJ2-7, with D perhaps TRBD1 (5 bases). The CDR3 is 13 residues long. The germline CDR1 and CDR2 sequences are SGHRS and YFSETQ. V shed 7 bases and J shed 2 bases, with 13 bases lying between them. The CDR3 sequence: CASGSGSTYEQYF. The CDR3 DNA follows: TGCGCCAGCGGGTCAGGGTCCACCTACGAGCAGTACTTC. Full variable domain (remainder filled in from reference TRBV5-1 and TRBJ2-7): KAGVTQTPRYLIKTRGQQVTLSCSPISGHRSVSWYQQTPGQGLQFLFEYFSETQRNKGNFPGRFSGRQFSNSRSEMNVSTLELGDSALYLCASGSGSTYEQYFGPGTRLTVT.

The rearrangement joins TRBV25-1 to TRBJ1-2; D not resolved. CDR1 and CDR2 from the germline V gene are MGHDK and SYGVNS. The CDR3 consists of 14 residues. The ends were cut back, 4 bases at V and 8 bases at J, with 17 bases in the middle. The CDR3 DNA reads TGTGCCAGCAGTGGGGCCGCGGGGAAGGGCGGCTACACCTTC. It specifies CASSGAAGKGGYTF.

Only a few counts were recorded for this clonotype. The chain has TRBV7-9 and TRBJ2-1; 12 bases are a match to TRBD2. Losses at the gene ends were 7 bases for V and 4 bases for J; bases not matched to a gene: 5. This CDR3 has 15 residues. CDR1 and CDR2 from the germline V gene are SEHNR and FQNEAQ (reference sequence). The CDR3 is CASTTSGGTYNEQFF. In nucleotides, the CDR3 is TGTGCCAGCACAACTAGCGGGGGGACGTACAATGAGCAGTTCTTC.

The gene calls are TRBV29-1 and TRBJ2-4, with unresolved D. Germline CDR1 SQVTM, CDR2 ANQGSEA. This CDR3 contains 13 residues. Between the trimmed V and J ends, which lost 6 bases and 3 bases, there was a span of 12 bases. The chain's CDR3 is CSVHTVDKNIQYF. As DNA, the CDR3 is TGCAGCGTCCACACCGTGGACAAAAACATTCAGTACTTC. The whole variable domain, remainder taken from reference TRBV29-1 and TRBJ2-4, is SAVISQKPSRDICQRGTSLTIQCQVDSQVTMMFWYRQQPGQSLTLIATANQGSEATYESGFVIDKFPISRPNLTFSTLTVSNMSPEDSSIYLCSVHTVDKNIQYFGAGTRLSVL.

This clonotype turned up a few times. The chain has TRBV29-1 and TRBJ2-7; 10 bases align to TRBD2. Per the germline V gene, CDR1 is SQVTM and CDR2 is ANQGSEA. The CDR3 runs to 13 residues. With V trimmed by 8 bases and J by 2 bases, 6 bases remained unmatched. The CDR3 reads CSIRTSGPYEQYF. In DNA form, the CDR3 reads TGCAGCATTCGGACTAGCGGCCCCTACGAGCAGTACTTC.

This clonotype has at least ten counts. CDR3 sequence: CASSLRDVEWPQHF. The CDR3 coding sequence is TGTGCCAGCAGTCTGCGGGACGTTGAATGGCCCCAGCATTTT. J is TRBJ1-5 and V is TRBV12-3 or TRBV12-4; D possibly corresponds to TRBD1 (5 bases). This CDR3 contains 14 residues. Trimming took 5 bases from V and 9 from J, leaving 17 bases between them.

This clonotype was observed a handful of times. CDR3 region: CSVGGTGNAGANVLTF. In DNA form, the CDR3 reads TGCAGCGTTGGAGGGACAGGGAACGCTGGGGCCAACGTCCTGACTTTC. The chain has TRBV29-1 and TRBJ2-6; 9 nucleotides line up with TRBD1. J lost 2 bases, V lost 4 bases, and 6 bases had no gene match. CDR3 size: 16 residues. The germline CDR1 and CDR2 sequences are SQVTM and ANQGSEA.

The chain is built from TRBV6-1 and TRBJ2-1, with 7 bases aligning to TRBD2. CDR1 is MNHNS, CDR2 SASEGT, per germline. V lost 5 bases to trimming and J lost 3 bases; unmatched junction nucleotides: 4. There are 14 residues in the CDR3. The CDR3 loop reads CASSPSGNYNEQFF. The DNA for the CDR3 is TGTGCCAGCAGTCCTAGCGGTAACTACAATGAGCAGTTCTTC.

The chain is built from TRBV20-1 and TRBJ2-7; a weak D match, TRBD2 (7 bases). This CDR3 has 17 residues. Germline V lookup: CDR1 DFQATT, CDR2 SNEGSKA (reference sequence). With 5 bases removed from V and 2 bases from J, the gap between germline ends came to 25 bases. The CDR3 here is CSADSMEGGAFPYEQYF. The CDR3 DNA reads TGCAGTGCTGATAGTATGGAAGGGGGGGCCTTTCCCTACGAGCAGTACTTC.

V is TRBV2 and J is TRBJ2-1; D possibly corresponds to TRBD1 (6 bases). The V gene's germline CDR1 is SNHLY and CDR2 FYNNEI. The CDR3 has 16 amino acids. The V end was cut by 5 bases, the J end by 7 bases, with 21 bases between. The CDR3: CASSLTAEAGVNEQFF. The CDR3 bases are TGTGCCAGCAGTCTTACCGCGGAGGCAGGGGTGAATGAGCAGTTCTTC.

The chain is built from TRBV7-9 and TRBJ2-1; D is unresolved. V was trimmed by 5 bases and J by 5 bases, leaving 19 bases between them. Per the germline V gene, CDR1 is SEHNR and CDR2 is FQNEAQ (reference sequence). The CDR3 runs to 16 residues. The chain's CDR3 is CASSHGLVSTHNEQFF. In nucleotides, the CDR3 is TGTGCCAGCAGCCACGGCCTCGTGTCTACCCACAATGAGCAGTTCTTC.

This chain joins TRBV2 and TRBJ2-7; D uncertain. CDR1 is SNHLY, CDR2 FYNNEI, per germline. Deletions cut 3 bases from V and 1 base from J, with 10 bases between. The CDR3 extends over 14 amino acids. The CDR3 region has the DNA TGTGCCAGCAGTGAGGGTGTCTTTTCCTACGAGCAGTACTTC. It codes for CASSEGVFSYEQYF.

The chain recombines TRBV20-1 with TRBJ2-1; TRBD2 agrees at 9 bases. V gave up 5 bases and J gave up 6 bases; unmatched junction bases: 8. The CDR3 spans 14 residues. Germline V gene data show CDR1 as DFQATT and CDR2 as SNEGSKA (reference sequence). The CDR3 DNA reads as TGCAGTGCTTTACTAGCGGGTCGGACCAATGAGCAGTTCTTC. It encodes CSALLAGRTNEQFF.

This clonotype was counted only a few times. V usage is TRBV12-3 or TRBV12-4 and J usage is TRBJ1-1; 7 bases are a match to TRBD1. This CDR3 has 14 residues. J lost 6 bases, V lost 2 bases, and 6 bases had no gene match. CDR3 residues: CASSLRAGGAEAFF. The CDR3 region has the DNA TGTGCCAGCAGTTTAAGGGCAGGGGGGGCTGAAGCTTTCTTT.

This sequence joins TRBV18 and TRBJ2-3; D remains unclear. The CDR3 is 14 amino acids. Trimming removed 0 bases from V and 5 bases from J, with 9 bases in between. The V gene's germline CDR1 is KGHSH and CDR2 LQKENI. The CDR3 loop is CASSPPSSGDTQYF. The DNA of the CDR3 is TGTGCCAGCTCACCACCAAGTTCTGGAGATACGCAGTATTTT. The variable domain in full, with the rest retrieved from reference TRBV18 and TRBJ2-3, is NAGVMQNPRHLVRRRGQEARLRCSPMKGHSHVYWYRQLPEEGLKFMVYLQKENIIDESGMPKERFSAEFPKEGPSILRIQQVVRGDSAAYFCASSPPSSGDTQYFGPGTRLTVL.

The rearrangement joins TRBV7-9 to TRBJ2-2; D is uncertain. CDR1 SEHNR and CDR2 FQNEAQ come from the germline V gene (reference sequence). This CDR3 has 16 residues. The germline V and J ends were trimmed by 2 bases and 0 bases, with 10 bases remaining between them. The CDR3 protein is CASSLSPIANTGELFF. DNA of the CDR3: TGTGCCAGCAGCTTAAGTCCAATCGCGAACACCGGGGAGCTGTTTTTT.

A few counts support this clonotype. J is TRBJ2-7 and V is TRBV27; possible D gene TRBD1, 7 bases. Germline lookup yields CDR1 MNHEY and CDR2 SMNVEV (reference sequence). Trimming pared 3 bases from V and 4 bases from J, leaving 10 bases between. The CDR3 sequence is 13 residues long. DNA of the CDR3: TGTGCCAGCAGTTTGACAGGGAGGTACGAGCAGTACTTC. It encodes CASSLTGRYEQYF.

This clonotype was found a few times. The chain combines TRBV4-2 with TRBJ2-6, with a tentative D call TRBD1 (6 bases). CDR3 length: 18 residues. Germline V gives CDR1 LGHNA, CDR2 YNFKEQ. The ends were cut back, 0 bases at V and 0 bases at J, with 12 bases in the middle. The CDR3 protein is CASSQEDSSYSGANVLTF. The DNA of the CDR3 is TGTGCCAGCAGCCAAGAGGACAGTAGCTACTCTGGGGCCAACGTCCTGACTTTC.

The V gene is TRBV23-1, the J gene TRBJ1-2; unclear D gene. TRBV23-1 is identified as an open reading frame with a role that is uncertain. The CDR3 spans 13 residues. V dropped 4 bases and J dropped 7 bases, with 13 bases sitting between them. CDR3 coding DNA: TGCGCCAGCAGTCTGTCCAGGCCGAGTGGCTACACCTTC. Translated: CASSLSRPSGYTF.

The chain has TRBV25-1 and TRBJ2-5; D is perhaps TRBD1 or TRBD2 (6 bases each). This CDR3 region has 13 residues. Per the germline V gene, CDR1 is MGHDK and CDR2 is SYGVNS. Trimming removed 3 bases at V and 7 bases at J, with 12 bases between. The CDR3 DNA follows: TGTGCCAGCAGTGATCGGGGGCAGGGGACCCAGTACTTC. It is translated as CASSDRGQGTQYF. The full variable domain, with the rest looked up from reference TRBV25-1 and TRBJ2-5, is EADIYQTPRYLVIGTGKKITLECSQTMGHDKMYWYQQDPGMELHLIHYSYGVNSTEKGDLSSESTVSRIRTEHFPLTLESARPSHTSQYLCASSDRGQGTQYFGPGTRLLVL.